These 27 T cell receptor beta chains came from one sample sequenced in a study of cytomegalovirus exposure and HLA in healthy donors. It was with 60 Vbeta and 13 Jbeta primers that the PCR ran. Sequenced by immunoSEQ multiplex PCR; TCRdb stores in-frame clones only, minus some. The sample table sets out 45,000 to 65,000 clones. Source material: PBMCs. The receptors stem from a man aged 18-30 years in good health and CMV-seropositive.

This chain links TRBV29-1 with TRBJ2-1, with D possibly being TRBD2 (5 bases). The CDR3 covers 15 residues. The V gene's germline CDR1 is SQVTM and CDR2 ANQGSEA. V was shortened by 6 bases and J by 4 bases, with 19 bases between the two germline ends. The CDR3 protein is CSVMKRGLPYNEQFF. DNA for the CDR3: TGCAGCGTCATGAAACGGGGTCTCCCATACAATGAGCAGTTCTTC.

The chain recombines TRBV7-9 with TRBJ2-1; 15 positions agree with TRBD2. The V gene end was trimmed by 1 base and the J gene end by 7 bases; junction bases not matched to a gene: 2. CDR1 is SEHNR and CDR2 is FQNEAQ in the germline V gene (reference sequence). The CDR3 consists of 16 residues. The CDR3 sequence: CASSLGTSGRGNEQFF. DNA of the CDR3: TGTGCCAGCAGCTTAGGGACTAGCGGGAGGGGTAATGAGCAGTTCTTC. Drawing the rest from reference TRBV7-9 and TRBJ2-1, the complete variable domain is DTGVSQNPRHKITKRGQNVTFRCDPISEHNRLYWYRQTLGQGPEFLTYFQNEAQLEKSRLLSDRFSAERPKGSFSTLEIQRTEQGDSAMYLCASSLGTSGRGNEQFFGPGTRLTVL.

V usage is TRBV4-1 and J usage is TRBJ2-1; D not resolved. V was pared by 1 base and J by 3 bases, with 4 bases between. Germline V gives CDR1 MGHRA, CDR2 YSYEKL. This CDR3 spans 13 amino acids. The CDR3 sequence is CASSQVDYNEQFF. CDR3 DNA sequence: TGCGCCAGCAGCCAAGTAGACTACAATGAGCAGTTCTTC.

The CDR3 spells CASSISGRHWEQYF. CDR3 nucleotide sequence: TGTGCCAGCAGCATCAGCGGGAGACACTGGGAGCAGTACTTC. The chain carries TRBV7-7 and TRBJ2-5; 8 positions agree with TRBD2. Losses at the gene ends were 5 bases for V and 11 bases for J; bases not matched to a gene: 13. Germline assignment: CDR1 SSHAT and CDR2 FNYEAQ (reference sequence). CDR3 length: 14 residues.

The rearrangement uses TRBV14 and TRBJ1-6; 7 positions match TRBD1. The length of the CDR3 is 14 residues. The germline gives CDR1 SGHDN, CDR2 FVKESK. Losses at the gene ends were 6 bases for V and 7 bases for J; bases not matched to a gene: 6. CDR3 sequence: CASSRAGGNSPLHF. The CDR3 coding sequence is TGTGCCAGCAGTCGAGCAGGGGGGAATTCACCCCTCCACTTT.

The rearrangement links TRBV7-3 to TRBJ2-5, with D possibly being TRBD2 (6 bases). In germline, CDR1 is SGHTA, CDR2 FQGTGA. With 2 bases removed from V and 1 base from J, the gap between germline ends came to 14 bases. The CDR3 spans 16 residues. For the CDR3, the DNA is TGTGCCAGCAGCTTAGGAGGACCGGGGGTCCAAGAGACCCAGTACTTC. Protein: CASSLGGPGVQETQYF.

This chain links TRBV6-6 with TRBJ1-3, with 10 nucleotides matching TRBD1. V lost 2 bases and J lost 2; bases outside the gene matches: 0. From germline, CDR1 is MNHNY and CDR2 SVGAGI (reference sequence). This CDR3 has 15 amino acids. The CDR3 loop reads CASSYDRGPGNTIYF. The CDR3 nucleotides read TGTGCCAGCAGTTACGACAGGGGGCCTGGAAACACCATATATTTT.

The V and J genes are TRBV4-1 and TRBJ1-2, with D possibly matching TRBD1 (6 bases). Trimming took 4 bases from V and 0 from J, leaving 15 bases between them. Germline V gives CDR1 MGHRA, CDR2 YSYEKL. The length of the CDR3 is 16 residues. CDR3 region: CASSPTTDRSNYGYTF. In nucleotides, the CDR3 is TGCGCCAGCAGCCCTACCACCGACAGGTCTAACTATGGCTACACCTTC.

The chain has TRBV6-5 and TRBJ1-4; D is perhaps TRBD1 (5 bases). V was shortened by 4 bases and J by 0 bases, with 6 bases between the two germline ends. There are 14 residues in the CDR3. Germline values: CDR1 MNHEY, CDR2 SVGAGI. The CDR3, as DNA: TGTGCCAGCAGTTTACAGGCAACTAATGAAAAACTGTTTTTT. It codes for CASSLQATNEKLFF.

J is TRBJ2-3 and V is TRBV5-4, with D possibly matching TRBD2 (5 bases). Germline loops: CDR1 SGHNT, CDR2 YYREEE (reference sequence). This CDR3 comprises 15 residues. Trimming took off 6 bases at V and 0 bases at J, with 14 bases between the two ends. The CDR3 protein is CASTRGGVSTDTQYF. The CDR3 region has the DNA TGTGCCAGCACCCGGGGTGGCGTTAGCACAGATACGCAGTATTTT.

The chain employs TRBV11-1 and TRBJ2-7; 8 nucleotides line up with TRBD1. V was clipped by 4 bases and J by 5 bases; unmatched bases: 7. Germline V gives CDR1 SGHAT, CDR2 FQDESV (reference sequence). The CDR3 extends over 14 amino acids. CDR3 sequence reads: CASSSRDRIHEQYF. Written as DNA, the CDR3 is TGTGCCAGCAGCTCCCGGGACAGGATCCACGAGCAGTACTTC. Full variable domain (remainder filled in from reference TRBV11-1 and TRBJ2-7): EAEVAQSPRYKITEKSQAVAFWCDPISGHATLYWYRQILGQGPELLVQFQDESVVDDSQLPKDRFSAERLKGVDSTLKIQPAELGDSAMYLCASSSRDRIHEQYFGPGTRLTVT.

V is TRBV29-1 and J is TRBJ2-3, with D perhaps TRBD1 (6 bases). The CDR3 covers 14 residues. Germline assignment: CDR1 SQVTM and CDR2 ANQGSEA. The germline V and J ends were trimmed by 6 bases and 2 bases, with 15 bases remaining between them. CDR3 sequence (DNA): TGCAGCGTCAAAAGAACAGGGACCACAGATACGCAGTATTTT. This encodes CSVKRTGTTDTQYF.

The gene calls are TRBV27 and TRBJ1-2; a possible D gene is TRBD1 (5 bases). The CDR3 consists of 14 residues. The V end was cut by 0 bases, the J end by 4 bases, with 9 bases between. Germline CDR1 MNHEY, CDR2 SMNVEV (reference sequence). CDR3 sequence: CASSLSGQGYGYTF. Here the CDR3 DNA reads TGTGCCAGCAGTTTATCCGGGCAGGGCTATGGCTACACCTTC.

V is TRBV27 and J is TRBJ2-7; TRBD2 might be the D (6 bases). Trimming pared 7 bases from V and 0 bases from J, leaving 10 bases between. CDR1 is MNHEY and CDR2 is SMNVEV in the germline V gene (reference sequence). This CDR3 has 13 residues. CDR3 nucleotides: TGTGCCAGCACGAACGGGGGCTCCTACGAGCAGTACTTC. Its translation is CASTNGGSYEQYF.

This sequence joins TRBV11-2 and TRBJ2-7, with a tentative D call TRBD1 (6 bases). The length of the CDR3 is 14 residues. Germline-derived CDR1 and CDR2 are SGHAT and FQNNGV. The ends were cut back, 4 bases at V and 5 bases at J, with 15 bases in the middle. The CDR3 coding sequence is TGTGCCAGCAGCTCTCAGGGGAGAGAGGACGAGCAGTACTTC. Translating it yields CASSSQGREDEQYF. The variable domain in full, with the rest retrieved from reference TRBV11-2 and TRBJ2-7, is EAGVAQSPRYKIIEKRQSVAFWCNPISGHATLYWYQQILGQGPKLLIQFQNNGVVDDSQLPKDRFSAERLKGVDSTLKIQPAKLEDSAVYLCASSSQGREDEQYFGPGTRLTVT.

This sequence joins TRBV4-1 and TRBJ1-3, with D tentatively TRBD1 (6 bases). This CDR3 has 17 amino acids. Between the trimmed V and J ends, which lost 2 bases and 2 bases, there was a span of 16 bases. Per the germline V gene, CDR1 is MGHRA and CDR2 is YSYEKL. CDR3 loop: CASSQPIQGRPGNTIYF. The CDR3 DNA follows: TGCGCCAGCAGCCAACCCATACAGGGACGACCTGGAAACACCATATATTTT.

CDR3 residues: CASSLTGSDQPQHF. CDR3 DNA: TGCGCCAGCAGCTTGACAGGGAGTGATCAGCCCCAGCATTTT. The V call is TRBV5-1, the J call TRBJ1-5, with a weak D call TRBD1 (6 bases). This CDR3 spans 14 amino acids. The germline V gene encodes CDR1 SGHRS and CDR2 YFSETQ. Between the trimmed V and J ends, which lost 1 base and 5 bases, there was a span of 10 bases.

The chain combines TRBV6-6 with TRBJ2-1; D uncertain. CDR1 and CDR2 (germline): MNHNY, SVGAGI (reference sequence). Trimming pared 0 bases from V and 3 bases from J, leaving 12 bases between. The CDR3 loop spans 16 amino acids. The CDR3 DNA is TGTGCCAGCAGTTACTCCTGGTTTGCGGACTACAATGAGCAGTTCTTC. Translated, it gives CASSYSWFADYNEQFF.

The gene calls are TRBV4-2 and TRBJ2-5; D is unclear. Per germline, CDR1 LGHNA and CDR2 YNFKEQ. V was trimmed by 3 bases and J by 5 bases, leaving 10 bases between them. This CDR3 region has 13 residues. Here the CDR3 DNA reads TGTGCCAGCAGCCACAGAGGAAGTGAGACCCAGTACTTC. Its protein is CASSHRGSETQYF.

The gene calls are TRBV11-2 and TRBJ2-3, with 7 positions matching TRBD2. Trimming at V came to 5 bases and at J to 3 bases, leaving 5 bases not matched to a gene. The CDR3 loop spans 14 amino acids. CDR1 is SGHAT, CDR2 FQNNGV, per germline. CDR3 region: CASSPRTRTDTQYF. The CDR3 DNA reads TGTGCCAGCAGCCCCCGGACTAGGACAGATACGCAGTATTTT.

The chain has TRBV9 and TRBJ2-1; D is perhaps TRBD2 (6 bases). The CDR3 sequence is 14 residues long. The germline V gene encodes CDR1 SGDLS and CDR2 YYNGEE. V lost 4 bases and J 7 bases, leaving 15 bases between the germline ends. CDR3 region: CASSYMGEENEQFF. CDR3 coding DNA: TGTGCCAGCAGCTATATGGGGGAGGAGAATGAGCAGTTCTTC. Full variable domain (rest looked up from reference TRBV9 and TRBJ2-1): DSGVTQTPKHLITATGQRVTLRCSPRSGDLSVYWYQQSLDQGLQFLIQYYNGEERAKGNILERFSAQQFPDLHSELNLSSLELGDSALYFCASSYMGEENEQFFGPGTRLTVL.

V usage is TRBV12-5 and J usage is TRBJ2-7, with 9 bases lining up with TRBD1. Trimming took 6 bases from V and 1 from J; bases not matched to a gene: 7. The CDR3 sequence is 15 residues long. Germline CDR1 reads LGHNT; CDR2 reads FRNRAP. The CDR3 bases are TGTGCTAGTGGCTCCAACAGGGGGCGATCCTACGAGCAGTACTTC. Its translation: CASGSNRGRSYEQYF.

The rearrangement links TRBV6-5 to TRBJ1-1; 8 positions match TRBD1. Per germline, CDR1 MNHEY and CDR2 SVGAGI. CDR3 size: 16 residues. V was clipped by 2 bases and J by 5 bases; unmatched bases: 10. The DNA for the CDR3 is TGTGCCAGCAGTTACGACGCCTCAGGGGGCGAAACTGAAGCTTTCTTT. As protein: CASSYDASGGETEAFF.

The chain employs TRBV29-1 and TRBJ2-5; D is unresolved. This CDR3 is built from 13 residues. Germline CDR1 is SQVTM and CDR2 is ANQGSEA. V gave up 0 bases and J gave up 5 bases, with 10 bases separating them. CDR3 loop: CSVEDSFQETQYF. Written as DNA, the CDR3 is TGCAGCGTTGAAGATAGCTTCCAGGAGACCCAGTACTTC.

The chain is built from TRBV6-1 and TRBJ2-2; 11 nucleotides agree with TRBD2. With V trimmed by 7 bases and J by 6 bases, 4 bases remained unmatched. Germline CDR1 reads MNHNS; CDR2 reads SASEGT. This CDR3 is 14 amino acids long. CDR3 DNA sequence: TGTGCCAGCATTACTAGCGGGAGCGCCGGGGAGCTGTTTTTT. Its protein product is CASITSGSAGELFF.

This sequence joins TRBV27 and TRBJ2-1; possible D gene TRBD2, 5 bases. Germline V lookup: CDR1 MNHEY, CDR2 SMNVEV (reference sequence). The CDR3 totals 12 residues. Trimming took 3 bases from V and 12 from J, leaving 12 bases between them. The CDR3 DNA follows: TGTGCCAGCAGTTTGGTGGGCCGGGGGCAGTTCTTC. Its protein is CASSLVGRGQFF.

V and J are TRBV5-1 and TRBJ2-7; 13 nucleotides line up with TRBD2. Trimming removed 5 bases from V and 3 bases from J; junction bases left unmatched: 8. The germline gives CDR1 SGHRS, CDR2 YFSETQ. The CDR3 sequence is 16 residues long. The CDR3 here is CASRRTSGSFGYEQYF. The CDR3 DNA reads TGCGCCAGCAGGAGGACTAGCGGGAGTTTTGGCTACGAGCAGTACTTC.